This T cell receptor (beta chain) was captured in a study of blood T cell repertoires in COVID-19. Across the study: Material from acute and convalescent COVID-19 was sourced from the United States, Italy and Spain. T cells, B-cell-depleted T cells, or PBMCs provided the cDNA or gDNA that served as material.

J lost 5 bases, V lost 4 bases, and 15 bases had no gene match. The CDR3 runs 17 residues. The V gene's germline CDR1 is SGHTA and CDR2 FQGTGA. This clone was observed a single time. As originally analysed: Reference gene primer amplification gave estimated nucleated cell counts. Method: immunoSEQ multiplex PCR; TCRdb's copy keeps in-frame clones and lacks some. V, J and clone size reflect that table, while D and trimming were determined from the DNA. The profile shows approximately 130,000 clones, approximately 87% of them singletons. The chain uses TRBV7-3 and TRBJ1-1; 8 bases are shared with TRBD1. The clonotype originates from a man aged 55 to 70 with acute or convalescent COVID-19. Sequencing used peripheral blood. The CDR3 spells CASSSGVIPTGETEAFF. In nucleotides, the CDR3 is TGTGCCAGCAGCTCAGGGGTTATCCCGACAGGGGAAACTGAAGCTTTCTTT.